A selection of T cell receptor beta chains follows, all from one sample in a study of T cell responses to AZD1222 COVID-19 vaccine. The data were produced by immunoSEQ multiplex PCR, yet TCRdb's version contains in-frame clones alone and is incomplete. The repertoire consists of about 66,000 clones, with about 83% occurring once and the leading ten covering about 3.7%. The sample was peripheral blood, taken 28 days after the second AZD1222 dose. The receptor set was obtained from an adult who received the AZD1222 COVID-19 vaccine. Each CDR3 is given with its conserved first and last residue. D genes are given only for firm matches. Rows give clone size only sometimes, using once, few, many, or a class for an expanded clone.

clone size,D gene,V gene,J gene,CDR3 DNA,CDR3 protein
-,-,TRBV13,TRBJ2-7,TGTGCCAGCAGCCCCGACGGCCCTGATACCTACGGGCAGTACTTC,CASSPDGPDTYGQYF
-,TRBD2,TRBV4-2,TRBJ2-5,TGTGCCAGCAGCGGGAGCGGGGGGCCAATAGTAGAGACCCAGTACTTC,CASSGSGGPIVETQYF
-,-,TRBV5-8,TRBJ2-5,TGTGCCAGCAACTCTGTGGCCGACCAAGAGACCCAGTACTTC,CASNSVADQETQYF
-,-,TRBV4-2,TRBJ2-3,TGTGCCAGCAGCCTCCTTTGGGCCCCGAACACAGATACGCAGTATTTT,CASSLLWAPNTDTQYF
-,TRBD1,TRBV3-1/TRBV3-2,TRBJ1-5,TGTGCCAGCAGCCGGGGACAGCAAAACCAGCCCCAGCATTTT,CASSRGQQNQPQHF
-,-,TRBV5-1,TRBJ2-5,TGCGCCAGCAGCTTGGAAGGGACCCAGTACTTC,CASSLEGTQYF
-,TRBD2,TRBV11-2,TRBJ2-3,TGTGCCAGCAGCTTGCTGGCAGGTCTAGCGGTGGCAGATACGCAGTATTTT,CASSLLAGLAVADTQYF
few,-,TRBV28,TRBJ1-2,TGTGCCAGCAGACGCGTACAGGGCCTGATCGGCTACACCTTC,CASRRVQGLIGYTF
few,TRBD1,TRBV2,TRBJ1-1,TGTGCCAGCAGTGAATCGAGGGGACAGGGTCACACTGAAGCTTTCTTT,CASSESRGQGHTEAFF
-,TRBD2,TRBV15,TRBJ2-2,TGTGCCACCAGCCCCCAGCGGGGGGGCATCGGGGAGCTGTTTTTT,CATSPQRGGIGELFF
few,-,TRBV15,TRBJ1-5,TGTGCCACCAGCAGACTACTAATGGGACAACATAGCAATCAGCCCCAGCATTTT,CATSRLLMGQHSNQPQHF